This TCR beta chain was recovered during a study of T cell responses to AZD1222 COVID-19 vaccine. Study-level findings and limits: Donors were mostly white British, more females; clonal diversity possibly underestimated.

V was clipped by 5 bases and J by 5 bases; unmatched bases: 5. The germline CDR1 and CDR2 sequences are MDHEN and SYDVKM. The CDR3 is 15 residues long. Only in-frame clones appear in the TCRdb table, and some are missing; sequencing was by immunoSEQ multiplex PCR. The sample consists of tens of thousands of clones, about 91% of them appearing once. About this clone itself: The target antigen is unknown.

The material sequenced was peripheral blood, taken on day 0 of AZD1222 vaccination. The chain carries TRBV28 and TRBJ2-5, with 13 nucleotides matching TRBD2. The clonotype originates from an adult in good health. The CDR3 loop reads CASSGTSGIGETQYF. The CDR3 DNA reads as TGTGCCAGCAGTGGGACTAGCGGGATAGGTGAGACCCAGTACTTC.